The entry below gives a single T cell receptor beta chain sequence along with its context. Its specificity is not known. The data originate from a study of T-cell reconstitution after alpha-beta-depleted transplantation in children. Study conclusions and caveats: Surviving recipient T cells and thymic progenitors accounted for the high day-60 TCRbeta diversity observed in some patients.

Preparation of the TCRbeta library used unique molecular identifiers. MiXCR, applied by TCRdb to the PCR reads, yields one record per CDR3 protein. The sample has 550,000 to 800,000 distinct CDR3 sequences, over 10% seen once. Germline CDR1 SSHAT, CDR2 FNYEAQ (reference sequence). The CDR3 has 16 residues. With 5 bases removed from V and 0 bases from J, the gap between germline ends came to 14 bases. Specimen: PBMCs, collected before TCRalphabeta/CD19-depleted stem cell transplant. This clonotype originated in a girl aged 2 to 9 with congenital amegakaryocytic thrombocytopenia, due to receive a stem cell transplant. V usage is TRBV7-7 and J usage is TRBJ2-4; D is unresolved. The CDR3 DNA reads as TGTGCCAGCAGCGCAGACCGGTCACTAGCCAAAAACATTCAGTACTTC. The encoded protein is CASSADRSLAKNIQYF.